These 26 T cell receptor beta chains came from one sample sequenced in a study of blood T cell repertoires in COVID-19 (dated by TCRdb to between 2020 and 2021). Libraries were made using the immunoSEQ multiplex PCR assay. In its TCRdb copy, this immuneACCESS table keeps in-frame sequences only and misses some clones. Where compared with another copy, unresolved V genes explain less than half of these, and the others have no known cause. The sample table holds 120,000 or so clones, of which 88% were seen once. In total, the top ten clones hold 1.5% to 1.7% of the sample. Specimen: peripheral blood. These TCRs come from a human donor in a cohort sampled during active COVID-19.

In this sample, this clone turned up once. V gene TRBV6-5 combines with J gene TRBJ1-2; possible D gene TRBD1, 6 bases. The CDR3 runs to 16 residues. CDR1 and CDR2 (germline): MNHEY, SVGAGI. V lost 0 bases and J lost 0, with 11 bases in between. The CDR3 loop reads CASSYSGNRANYGYTF. For the CDR3, the DNA is TGTGCCAGCAGTTACTCGGGTAACAGGGCTAACTATGGCTACACCTTC.

J is TRBJ1-3 and V is TRBV15; 7 positions match TRBD1. The germline gives CDR1 LNHNV, CDR2 YYDKDF (reference sequence). V lost 5 bases and J lost 0; bases outside the gene matches: 7. The CDR3 is made up of 16 amino acids. As DNA, the CDR3 is TGTGCCACCAGCCCACGATGGACAGGCTCTGGAAACACCATATATTTT. It yields the protein CATSPRWTGSGNTIYF.

This clone was detected only a few times. Additional DNA sequences in this sample encode the identical CDR3. V is TRBV5-6 and J is TRBJ1-2; 10 bases map to TRBD1. V lost 3 bases to trimming and J lost 4 bases; unmatched junction nucleotides: 3. The CDR3 runs to 14 residues. Looked up from germline, CDR1 is SGHDT and CDR2 is YYEEEE. CDR3 region: CASSSGQGRYGYTF. CDR3 DNA: TGTGCCAGCAGCTCGGGACAGGGGCGCTATGGCTACACCTTC.

The chain's CDR3 is CASSLAGQGQPQHF. The CDR3, as DNA: TGTGCCAGCAGCTTGGCTGGGCAGGGGCAGCCCCAGCATTTT. V gene TRBV5-5 combines with J gene TRBJ1-5, with D possibly TRBD1 on 6 matching bases. Between the trimmed V and J ends, which lost 0 bases and 7 bases, there was a span of 11 bases. The CDR3 length is 14 residues. CDR1 and CDR2 from the germline V gene are SGHKS and YYEKEE (reference sequence).

The chain uses TRBV10-1 and TRBJ1-1; TRBD1 matches 10 bases. There are 14 residues in the CDR3. Germline trimming cut 5 bases from V and 4 bases from J; bases unmatched to any gene: 4. Germline V gene lookup returns CDR1 WNHNN and CDR2 SYGVQD (reference sequence). The CDR3 sequence is CASSTGTGVTEAFF. CDR3 bases: TGCGCCAGCAGTACCGGGACAGGGGTCACTGAAGCTTTCTTT.

This clone was recorded only once. The rearrangement joins TRBV10-2 to TRBJ2-5; TRBD1 is a possible D gene (6 bases). V lost 2 bases to trimming and J lost 0 bases, with 10 bases between them. The length of the CDR3 is 15 residues. Germline V gene lookup returns CDR1 WSHSY and CDR2 SAAADI. Here the CDR3 reads CASSEAGTYQETQYF. The CDR3 DNA reads as TGCGCCAGCAGTGAGGCCGGGACATACCAAGAGACCCAGTACTTC.

The chain combines TRBV13 with TRBJ2-3; D gene uncertain. Trimming cost V 0 bases and J 1 base, with 8 bases left between them. This CDR3 comprises 15 residues. From germline, CDR1 is PRHDT and CDR2 FYEKMQ (reference sequence). CDR3 in amino acids: CASSLGLERTDTQYF. The CDR3 DNA reads as TGTGCCAGCAGCTTAGGTCTAGAGCGCACAGATACGCAGTATTTT.

This clone occurred a few times. The J gene is TRBJ2-7, the V gene TRBV10-3; the D gene is possibly TRBD1 (5 bases). The CDR3 is 13 amino acids. Per the germline V gene, CDR1 is ENHRY and CDR2 is SYGVKD. Deletions cut 7 bases from V and 0 bases from J, with 10 bases between. This CDR3 is CAIKQASSYEQYF. As DNA, the CDR3 is TGTGCCATCAAACAGGCGAGCTCCTACGAGCAGTACTTC.

The chain combines TRBV18 with TRBJ2-2; 9 nucleotides match TRBD1. Germline loops: CDR1 KGHSH, CDR2 LQKENI. J lost 0 bases, V lost 5 bases, and 4 bases had no gene match. This CDR3 has 16 amino acids. The CDR3 nucleotides are TGTGCCAGCTCATCCCGGGACAGGGCGAACACCGGGGAGCTGTTTTTT. Translating gives CASSSRDRANTGELFF.

The rearrangement uses TRBV7-9 and TRBJ1-2; no clear D gene. V was trimmed by 0 bases and J by 4 bases, leaving 9 bases between them. The CDR3 length is 14 residues. Per germline, CDR1 SEHNR and CDR2 FQNEAQ (reference sequence). The CDR3 region is CASSLAPVIYGYTF. The CDR3 DNA reads TGTGCCAGCAGCTTAGCACCGGTAATCTATGGCTACACCTTC.

This clone was recorded only once. The chain has TRBV6-5 and TRBJ2-7, with 10 bases identical to TRBD2. The CDR3 consists of 15 residues. V trimming: 6 bases; J trimming: 2 bases; junction bases outside the gene matches: 7. Germline CDR1 and CDR2: MNHEY and SVGAGI. CDR3 residues: CASRPAGLATYEQYF. As DNA, the CDR3 is TGTGCCAGCAGACCCGCGGGACTAGCGACCTACGAGCAGTACTTC.

The V and J genes are TRBV7-9 and TRBJ2-6, with D unclear. The length of the CDR3 is 14 residues. CDR1 and CDR2 (germline): SEHNR, FQNEAQ (reference sequence). Trimming removed 1 base from V and 5 bases from J, with 6 bases in between. The CDR3 nucleotides are TGTGCCAGCAGCTTAGACAGCTGGGCCAACGTCCTGACTTTC. Its translation: CASSLDSWANVLTF.

This chain links TRBV6-4 with TRBJ1-3; no clear D. The CDR3 is 14 residues long. Between the trimmed V and J ends, which lost 2 bases and 1 base, there was a span of 6 bases. Germline V lookup: CDR1 MRHNA, CDR2 SNTAGT. This CDR3 is CASSDPFSGNTIYF. The CDR3 nucleotides read TGTGCCAGCAGTGACCCATTTTCTGGAAACACCATATATTTT.

V and J are TRBV5-1 and TRBJ1-1; no clear D gene. Trimming took off 1 base at V and 1 base at J, with 8 bases between the two ends. Germline assignment: CDR1 SGHRS and CDR2 YFSETQ. The CDR3 loop spans 14 amino acids. The DNA of the CDR3 is TGCGCCAGCAGCTTGAATACGGGGAACACTGAAGCTTTCTTT. Amino acid sequence: CASSLNTGNTEAFF.

The chain uses TRBV10-1 and TRBJ2-3; 7 bases agree with TRBD1. CDR3 length: 14 amino acids. The germline CDR1 and CDR2 sequences are WNHNN and SYGVQD (reference sequence). Trimming at V came to 6 bases and at J to 4 bases, leaving 7 bases not matched to a gene. In nucleotides, the CDR3 is TGCGCCAGCAGCGACAGGGATTTGGCAGATACGCAGTATTTT. Translation: CASSDRDLADTQYF.

The gene calls are TRBV7-9 and TRBJ2-5, with unresolved D. Per the germline V gene, CDR1 is SEHNR and CDR2 is FQNEAQ (reference sequence). The germline V and J ends were trimmed by 5 bases and 5 bases, with 9 bases remaining between them. The CDR3 sequence is 12 residues long. In nucleotides, the CDR3 is TGTGCCAGCAGCACCCGGTCGGAGACCCAGTACTTC. Translation gives CASSTRSETQYF.

J is TRBJ2-3 and V is TRBV2; 14 bases are shared with TRBD2. In germline, CDR1 is SNHLY, CDR2 FYNNEI. V shed 2 bases, J shed 0 bases, and the junction held 4 bases outside the gene matches. CDR3 length: 18 amino acids. The CDR3 DNA is TGTGCCAGCAGTGAAAGACTAGCGGGAGGGCTCAGCACAGATACGCAGTATTTT. It codes for CASSERLAGGLSTDTQYF.

This clone was counted a few times. This sequence joins TRBV3-1 (or the pseudogene TRBV3-2) and TRBJ2-1, with 8 bases matching TRBD2. V shed 4 bases, J shed 7 bases, and the junction held 15 bases outside the gene matches. The germline gives CDR1 LGHDT, CDR2 YNNKEL (reference sequence). The CDR3 consists of 17 residues. CDR3 in DNA: TGTGCCAGCAGCCCGGGGGGGAGGCGGGAGACTAGGAATGAGCAGTTCTTC. This sequence encodes CASSPGGRRETRNEQFF.

The chain carries TRBV28 and TRBJ2-7; TRBD1 aligns across 7 bases. The CDR3 length is 15 residues. The germline V gene has CDR1 MDHEN and CDR2 SYDVKM. V lost 5 bases and J lost 5; bases outside the gene matches: 12. CDR3 sequence (DNA): TGTGCCAGCAGTGCCGACAGGGCCGGGCGTGACGAGCAGTACTTC. This translates into CASSADRAGRDEQYF.

The chain carries TRBV19 and TRBJ1-6, with TRBD1 matching over 10 bases. After removal of 4 bases from V and 14 bases from J, the junction contained 11 bases not matched to a gene. CDR1 and CDR2 (germline): LNHDA, SQIVND (reference sequence). The CDR3 is 15 residues long. CDR3 protein: CASSTDRDRGKTLHF. The CDR3, as DNA: TGTGCCAGTAGTACCGACCGGGACAGGGGAAAAACCCTCCACTTT.

The V gene is TRBV29-1, the J gene TRBJ2-1; D is uncertain. The V and J ends lost 3 bases and 4 bases respectively, with 7 bases between them. The CDR3 extends over 12 amino acids. Germline assignment: CDR1 SQVTM and CDR2 ANQGSEA. CDR3 in DNA: TGCAGCGTTGATGAGAGATACAATGAGCAGTTCTTC. Residues: CSVDERYNEQFF.

The chain uses TRBV5-1 and TRBJ1-2; no clear D gene. V was shortened by 4 bases and J by 2 bases, with 12 bases between the two germline ends. CDR1 is SGHRS and CDR2 is YFSETQ in the germline V gene. The CDR3 length is 14 residues. DNA of the CDR3: TGCGCCAGCAGCGAGCCCCAAGCGAACTATGGCTACACCTTC. This encodes CASSEPQANYGYTF.

The CDR3 DNA sequence: TGTGCCAGCAGCCAAGATAGGGGACAGGGCGAAAAACTGTTTTTT. Translated, it gives CASSQDRGQGEKLFF. The rearrangement uses TRBV3-1 (or the pseudogene TRBV3-2) and TRBJ1-4; 9 bases align to TRBD1. With 0 bases clipped from V and 8 bases from J, the junction kept 4 bases outside the gene matches. Germline-derived CDR1 and CDR2 are LGHDT and YNNKEL (reference sequence). The CDR3 has 15 amino acids.

The chain is built from TRBV3-1 (or the pseudogene TRBV3-2) and TRBJ2-1; possibly TRBD2 for D (6 bases). The CDR3 runs 18 residues. Germline V gene lookup returns CDR1 LGHDT and CDR2 YNNKEL (reference sequence). V gave up 1 base and J gave up 7 bases, with 23 bases separating them. The CDR3 spells CASSQGSVRLAEGNEQFF. Written as DNA, the CDR3 is TGTGCCAGCAGCCAAGGGTCTGTTCGCTTAGCGGAAGGGAATGAGCAGTTCTTC.

The chain has TRBV15 and TRBJ2-5; 8 positions agree with TRBD2. Germline lookup yields CDR1 LNHNV and CDR2 YYDKDF (reference sequence). The J segment lost 2 bases and the V segment lost 3 bases, leaving 5 bases of the junction unmatched. The CDR3 runs 15 residues. The CDR3: CATSSGPGGQETQYF. The CDR3 DNA is TGTGCCACCAGCAGTGGGCCGGGGGGGCAAGAGACCCAGTACTTC.

The rearrangement links TRBV5-1 to TRBJ2-2; unclear D gene. The length of the CDR3 is 14 residues. Germline CDR1 SGHRS, CDR2 YFSETQ. Trimming took off 1 base at V and 3 bases at J, with 7 bases between the two ends. CDR3 amino acids: CASSLFGDTGELFF. The CDR3 DNA is TGCGCCAGCAGCTTGTTTGGAGACACCGGGGAGCTGTTTTTT.